The subject of this entry is one TCR beta chain. The germline V gene has CDR1 MNHEY and CDR2 SVGAGI. The CDR3 is made up of 13 amino acids. V dropped 4 bases and J dropped 5 bases, with 11 bases sitting between them. Methods used by the authors: Reference gene primer amplification gave nucleated cell count estimates. Using immunoSEQ multiplex PCR, the repertoire was profiled, and TCRdb retains in-frame clones only, with some absent. The V and J calls and clone size were taken over from that table, and D and trimming were inferred from the DNA. This table holds more than 300,000 clones, 90% found once. The sample is drawn from a study of blood T cell repertoires in COVID-19. About the research overall: The samples span acute and convalescent COVID-19 from the United States, Italy and Spain.

Participants reported their clinical history, and cohort assignment relied on those reports. The clonotype comes from a woman aged 25 to 45 who had been exposed to COVID-19. Sequencing used PBMCs or T cells enriched from blood (not recorded which). The chain couples TRBV6-5 to TRBJ1-1; D call uncertain. CDR3 bases: TGTGCCAGCAGTTTTCGGGTTGATACTGAAGCTTTCTTT. It codes for CASSFRVDTEAFF.